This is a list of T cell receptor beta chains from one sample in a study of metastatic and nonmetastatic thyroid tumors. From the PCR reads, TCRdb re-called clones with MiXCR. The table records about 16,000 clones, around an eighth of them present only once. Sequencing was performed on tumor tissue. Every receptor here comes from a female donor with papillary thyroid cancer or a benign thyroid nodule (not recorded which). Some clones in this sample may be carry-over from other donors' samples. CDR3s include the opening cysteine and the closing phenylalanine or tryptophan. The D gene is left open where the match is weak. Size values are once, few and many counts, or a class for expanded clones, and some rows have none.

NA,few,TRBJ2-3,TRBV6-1,TGTGCCAGCAGTCTCCGACAGGTGATGACAGATACGCAGTATTTT,CASSLRQVMTDTQYF
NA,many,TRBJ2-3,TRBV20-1,TGCAGTGCTAGAACAAGAGATACGCAGTATTTT,CSARTRDTQYF
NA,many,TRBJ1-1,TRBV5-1,TGCGCCAGCAGCTTGGACCCCGGGGCACCTGAAGCTTTCTTT,CASSLDPGAPEAFF
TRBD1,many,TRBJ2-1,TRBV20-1,TGCAGTGCTAAGGGACAGACTCTCTCCTACAATGAGCAGTTCTTC,CSAKGQTLSYNEQFF
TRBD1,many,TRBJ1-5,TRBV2,TGTGCCAGCAGTGAAGAAGGACTGGGCAGGGGGTTTCAGCCCCAGCATTTT,CASSEEGLGRGFQPQHF
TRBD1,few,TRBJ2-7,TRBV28,TGTGCCAGCAGCCCGACAGGGAGCTCCTACGAGCAGTACTTC,CASSPTGSSYEQYF
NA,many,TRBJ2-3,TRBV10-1,TGCGCCAGCAGTGAAGCGAGCACAGATACGCAGTATTTT,CASSEASTDTQYF
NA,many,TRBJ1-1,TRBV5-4,TGTGCCAGCAGCAGAGGACTCGGCGACACTGAAGCTTTCTTT,CASSRGLGDTEAFF
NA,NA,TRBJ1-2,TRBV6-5,TGTGCCAGCAGTTTGAGGTCTGGCTATGGCTACACCTTC,CASSLRSGYGYTF
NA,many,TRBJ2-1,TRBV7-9,TGTGCCAGCAGCTTAAGGGGGGCGGACTACAATGAGCAGTTCTTC,CASSLRGADYNEQFF
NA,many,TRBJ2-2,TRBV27,TGTGCCAGCAGTTTATCCTTCGCGGGGGGGGAGCTGTTTTTT,CASSLSFAGGELFF
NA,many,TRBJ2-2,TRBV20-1,TGCAGTGCTAGAGATACGGGGCAACAGTACACCGGGGAGCTGTTTTTT,CSARDTGQQYTGELFF
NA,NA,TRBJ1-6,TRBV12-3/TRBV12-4,TGTGCCAGCAGGCCCCAATTGGGAGGGCCTAATTCCACCCTCCACTTT,CASRPQLGGPNSTLHF